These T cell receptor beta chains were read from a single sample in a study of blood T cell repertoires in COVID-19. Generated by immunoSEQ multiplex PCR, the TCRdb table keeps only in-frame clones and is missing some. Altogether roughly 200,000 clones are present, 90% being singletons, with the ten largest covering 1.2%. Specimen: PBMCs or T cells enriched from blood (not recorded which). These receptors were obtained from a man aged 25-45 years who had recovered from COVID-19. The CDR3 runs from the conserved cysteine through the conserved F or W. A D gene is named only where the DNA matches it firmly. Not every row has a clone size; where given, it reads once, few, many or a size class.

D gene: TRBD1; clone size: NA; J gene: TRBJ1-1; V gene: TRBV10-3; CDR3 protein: CAIGGSSLQGANTEAFF; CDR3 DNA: TGTGCCATCGGGGGTTCCTCTCTACAGGGGGCCAACACTGAAGCTTTCTTT
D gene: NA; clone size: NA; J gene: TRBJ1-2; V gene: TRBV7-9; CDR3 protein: CASSLEDSVYGYTF; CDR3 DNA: TGTGCCAGCAGCTTAGAAGACAGCGTCTATGGCTACACCTTC
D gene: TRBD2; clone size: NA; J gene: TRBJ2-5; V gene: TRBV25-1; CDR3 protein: CASSFYRGGVGETQYF; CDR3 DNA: TGTGCCAGCAGTTTCTACCGGGGGGGAGTAGGGGAGACCCAGTACTTC
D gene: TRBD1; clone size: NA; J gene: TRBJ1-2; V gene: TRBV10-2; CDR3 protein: CASSGRTGGYGYTF; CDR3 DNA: TGCGCCAGCAGTGGGAGGACAGGGGGCTATGGCTACACCTTC
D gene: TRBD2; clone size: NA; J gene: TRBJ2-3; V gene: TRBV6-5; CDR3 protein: CASSTGTMDTDTQYF; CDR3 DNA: TGTGCCAGCAGCACCGGGACTATGGACACAGATACGCAGTATTTT
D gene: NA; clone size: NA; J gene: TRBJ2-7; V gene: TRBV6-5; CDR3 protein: CASTLKGRGKYEQYF; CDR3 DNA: TGTGCCAGCACCCTAAAGGGAAGGGGGAAATACGAGCAGTACTTC
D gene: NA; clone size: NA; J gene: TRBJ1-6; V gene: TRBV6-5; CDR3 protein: CASSYSRTANSPLHF; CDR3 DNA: TGTGCCAGCAGTTACTCGAGGACAGCTAATTCACCCCTCCACTTT
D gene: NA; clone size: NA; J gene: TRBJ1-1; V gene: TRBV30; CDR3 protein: CALGGGTEAFF; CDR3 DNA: TGTGCCTTAGGGGGGGGCACTGAAGCTTTCTTT
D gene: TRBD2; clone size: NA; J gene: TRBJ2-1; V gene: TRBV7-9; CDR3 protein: CASRSTSGETYNEQFF; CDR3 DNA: TGTGCCAGCAGGTCGACTAGCGGGGAAACCTACAATGAGCAGTTCTTC
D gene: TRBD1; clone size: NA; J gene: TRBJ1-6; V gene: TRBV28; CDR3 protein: CASNSATGKSPLHF; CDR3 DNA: TGTGCCAGCAATTCAGCGACAGGGAAGTCACCCCTCCACTTT
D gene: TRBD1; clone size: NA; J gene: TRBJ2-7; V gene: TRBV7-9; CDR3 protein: CASSSSGTGSYEQYF; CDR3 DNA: TGTGCCAGCAGCTCTTCCGGGACAGGCTCCTACGAGCAGTACTTC
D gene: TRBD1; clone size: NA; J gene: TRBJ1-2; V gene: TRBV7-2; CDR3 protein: CASSLATGTGNYGYTF; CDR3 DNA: TGTGCCAGCAGCTTAGCGACCGGGACAGGCAACTATGGCTACACCTTC
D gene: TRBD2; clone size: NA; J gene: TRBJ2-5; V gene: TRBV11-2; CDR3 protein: CASRRGGPETQYF; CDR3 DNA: TGTGCCAGCAGGCGGGGGGGCCCAGAGACCCAGTACTTC
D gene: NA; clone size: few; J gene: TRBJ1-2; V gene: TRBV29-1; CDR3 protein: CSVEGRANYGYTF; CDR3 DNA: TGCAGCGTGGAGGGGCGGGCTAACTATGGCTACACCTTC
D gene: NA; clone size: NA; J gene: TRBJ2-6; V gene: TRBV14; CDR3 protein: CASSQTAYSGANVLTF; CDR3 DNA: TGTGCCAGCAGCCAGACAGCCTACTCTGGGGCCAACGTCCTGACTTTC
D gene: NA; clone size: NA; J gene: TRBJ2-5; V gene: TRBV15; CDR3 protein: CATSRESVETQYF; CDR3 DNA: TGTGCCACCAGCAGAGAATCAGTAGAGACCCAGTACTTC
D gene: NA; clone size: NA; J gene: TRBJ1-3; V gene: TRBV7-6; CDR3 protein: CASSLIVSGNTIYF; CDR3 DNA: TGTGCCAGCAGCTTAATCGTATCTGGAAACACCATATATTTT
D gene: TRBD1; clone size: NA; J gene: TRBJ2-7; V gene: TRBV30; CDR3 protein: CAWMGDSLSYEQYF; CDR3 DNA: TGTGCCTGGATGGGGGACAGCCTCTCCTACGAGCAGTACTTC
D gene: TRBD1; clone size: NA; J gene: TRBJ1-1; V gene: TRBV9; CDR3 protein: CASSGTTGTGDTEAFF; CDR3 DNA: TGTGCCAGCAGCGGAACCACCGGGACAGGGGACACTGAAGCTTTCTTT
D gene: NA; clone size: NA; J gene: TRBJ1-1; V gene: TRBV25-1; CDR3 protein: CASSESGRKNTEAFF; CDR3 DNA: TGTGCCAGCAGTGAATCCGGGAGGAAGAACACTGAAGCTTTCTTT
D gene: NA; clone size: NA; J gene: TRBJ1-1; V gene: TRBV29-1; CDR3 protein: CSEIRSEAFF; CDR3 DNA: TGCAGCGAGATTCGGTCTGAAGCTTTCTTT
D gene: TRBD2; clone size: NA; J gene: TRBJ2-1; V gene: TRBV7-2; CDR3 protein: CASSVSGSSYNEQFF; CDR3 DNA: TGTGCCAGCAGCGTTAGCGGGAGCTCCTACAATGAGCAGTTCTTC
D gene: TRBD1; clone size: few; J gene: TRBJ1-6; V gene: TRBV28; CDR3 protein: CASSPWGDSQNSPLHF; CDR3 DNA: TGTGCCAGCAGCCCTTGGGGGGACAGCCAAAATTCACCCCTCCACTTT
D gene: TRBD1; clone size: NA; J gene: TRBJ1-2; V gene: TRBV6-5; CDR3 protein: CASRRTGETYGYTF; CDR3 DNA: TGTGCCAGCAGGAGGACAGGGGAGACCTATGGCTACACCTTC
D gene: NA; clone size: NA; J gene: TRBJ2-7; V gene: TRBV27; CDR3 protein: CASSLRGRAYEQYF; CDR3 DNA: TGTGCCAGCAGTTTAAGGGGGAGGGCCTACGAGCAGTACTTC
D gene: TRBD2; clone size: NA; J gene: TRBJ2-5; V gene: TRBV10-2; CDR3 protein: CASRTSGGAQTQYF; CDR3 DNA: TGCGCCAGCCGGACTAGCGGGGGGGCCCAGACCCAGTACTTC
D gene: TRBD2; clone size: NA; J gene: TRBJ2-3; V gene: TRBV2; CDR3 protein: CASSVLAPGGKDTQYF; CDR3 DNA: TGTGCCAGCAGTGTCCTAGCCCCCGGGGGGAAAGATACGCAGTATTTT
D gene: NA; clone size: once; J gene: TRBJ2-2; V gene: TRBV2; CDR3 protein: CASSVWQANTGELFF; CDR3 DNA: TGTGCCAGCAGTGTTTGGCAGGCGAACACCGGGGAGCTGTTTTTT
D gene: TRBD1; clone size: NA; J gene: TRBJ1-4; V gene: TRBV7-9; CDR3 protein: CASSLGTGEKLFF; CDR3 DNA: TGTGCCAGCAGCTTGGGGACAGGTGAAAAACTGTTTTTT
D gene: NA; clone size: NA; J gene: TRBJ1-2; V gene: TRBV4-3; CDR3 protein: CASSQREGNYGYTF; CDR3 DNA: TGCGCCAGCAGCCAACGTGAGGGAAACTATGGCTACACCTTC
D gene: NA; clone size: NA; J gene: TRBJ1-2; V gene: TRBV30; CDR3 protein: CAWSGDLDFYGYTF; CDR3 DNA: TGTGCCTGGAGTGGAGACCTCGACTTCTATGGCTACACCTTC
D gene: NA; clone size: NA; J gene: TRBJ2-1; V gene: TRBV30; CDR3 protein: CAWSVQALYEQFF; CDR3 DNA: TGTGCCTGGAGTGTACAGGCCCTCTATGAGCAGTTCTTC
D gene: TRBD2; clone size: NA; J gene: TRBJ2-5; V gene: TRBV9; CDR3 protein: CASSVVPSGGLKTQYF; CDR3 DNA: TGTGCCAGCAGCGTAGTGCCTAGCGGGGGCCTGAAGACCCAGTACTTC
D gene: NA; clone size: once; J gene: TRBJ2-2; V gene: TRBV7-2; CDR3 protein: CASSLQRYTGELFF; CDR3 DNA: TGTGCCAGCAGCTTACAGCGCTACACCGGGGAGCTGTTTTTT
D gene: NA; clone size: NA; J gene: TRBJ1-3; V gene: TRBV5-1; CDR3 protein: CASSLAGQASGNTIYF; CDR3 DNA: TGCGCCAGCAGCTTGGCTGGCCAGGCCTCTGGAAACACCATATATTTT
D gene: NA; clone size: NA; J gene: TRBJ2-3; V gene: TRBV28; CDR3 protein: CATLANFQDTQYF; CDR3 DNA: TGTGCCACCCTCGCGAACTTTCAAGATACGCAGTATTTT